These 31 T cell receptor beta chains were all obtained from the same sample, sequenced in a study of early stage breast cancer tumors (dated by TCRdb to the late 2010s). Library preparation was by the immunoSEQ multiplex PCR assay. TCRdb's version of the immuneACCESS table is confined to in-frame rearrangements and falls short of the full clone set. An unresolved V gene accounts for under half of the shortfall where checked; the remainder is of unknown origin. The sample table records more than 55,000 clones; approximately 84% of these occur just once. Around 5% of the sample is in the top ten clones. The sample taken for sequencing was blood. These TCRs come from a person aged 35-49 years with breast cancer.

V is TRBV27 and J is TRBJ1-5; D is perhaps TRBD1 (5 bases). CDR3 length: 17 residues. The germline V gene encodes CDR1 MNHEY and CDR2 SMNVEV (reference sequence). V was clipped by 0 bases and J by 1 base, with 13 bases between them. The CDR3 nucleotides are TGTGCCAGCAGTTTATCGTGGGGGTACCCAAGCAATCAGCCCCAGCATTTT. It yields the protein CASSLSWGYPSNQPQHF.

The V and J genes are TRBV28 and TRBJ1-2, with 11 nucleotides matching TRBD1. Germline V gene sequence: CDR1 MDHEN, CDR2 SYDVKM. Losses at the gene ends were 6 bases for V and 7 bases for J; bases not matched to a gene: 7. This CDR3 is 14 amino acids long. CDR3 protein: CASSPGQGASGYTF. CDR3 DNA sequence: TGTGCCAGCAGCCCCGGACAGGGGGCGAGTGGCTACACCTTC.

CDR3 sequence reads: CASSLDNLNTEAFF. In nucleotides, the CDR3 is TGCGCCAGCAGCTTGGACAACCTGAACACTGAAGCTTTCTTT. V is TRBV5-1 and J is TRBJ1-1; no definite D call. Germline V CDR1 and CDR2: SGHRS, YFSETQ. The CDR3 contains 14 residues. Trimming removed 0 bases from V and 0 bases from J, with 6 bases in between.

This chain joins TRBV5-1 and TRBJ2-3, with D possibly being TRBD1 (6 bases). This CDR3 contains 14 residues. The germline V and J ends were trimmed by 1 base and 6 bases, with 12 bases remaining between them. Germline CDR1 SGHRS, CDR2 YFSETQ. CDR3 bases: TGCGCCAGCAGCTTGACAGGGCTAGGCGATACGCAGTATTTT. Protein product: CASSLTGLGDTQYF.

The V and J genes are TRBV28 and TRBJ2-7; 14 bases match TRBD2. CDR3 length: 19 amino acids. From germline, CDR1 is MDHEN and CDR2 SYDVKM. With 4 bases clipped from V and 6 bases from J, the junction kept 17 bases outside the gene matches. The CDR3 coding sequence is TGTGCCAGCAGTTCGCCGGGACTAGCGGGAGTTAGGGAGAAGGTCGAGCAGTACTTC. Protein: CASSSPGLAGVREKVEQYF.

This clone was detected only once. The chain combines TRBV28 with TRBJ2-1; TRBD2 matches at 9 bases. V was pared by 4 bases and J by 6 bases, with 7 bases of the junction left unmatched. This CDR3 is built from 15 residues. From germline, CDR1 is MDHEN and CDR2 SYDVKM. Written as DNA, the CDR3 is TGTGCCAGCAGTTCTAGCGGGGAGCTGTCCAATGAGCAGTTCTTC. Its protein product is CASSSSGELSNEQFF. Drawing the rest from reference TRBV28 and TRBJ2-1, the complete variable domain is DVKVTQSSRYLVKRTGEKVFLECVQDMDHENMFWYRQDPGLGLRLIYFSYDVKMKEKGDIPEGYSVSREKKERFSLILESASTNQTSMYLCASSSSGELSNEQFFGPGTRLTVL.

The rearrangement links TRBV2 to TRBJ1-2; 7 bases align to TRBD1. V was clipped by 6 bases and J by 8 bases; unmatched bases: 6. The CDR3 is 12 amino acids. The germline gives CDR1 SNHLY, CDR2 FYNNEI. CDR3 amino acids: CASRDDREGYTF. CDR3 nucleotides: TGTGCCAGCAGGGACGACAGGGAAGGCTACACCTTC. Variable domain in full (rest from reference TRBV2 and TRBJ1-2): EPEVTQTPSHQVTQMGQEVILRCVPISNHLYFYWYRQILGQKVEFLVSFYNNEISEKSEIFDDQFSVERPDGSNFTLKIRSTKLEDSAMYFCASRDDREGYTFGSGTRLTVV.

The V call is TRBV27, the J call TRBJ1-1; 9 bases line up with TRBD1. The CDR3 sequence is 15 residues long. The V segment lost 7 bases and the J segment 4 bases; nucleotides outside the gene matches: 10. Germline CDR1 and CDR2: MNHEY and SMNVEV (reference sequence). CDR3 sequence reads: CASTLSTGGGTEAFF. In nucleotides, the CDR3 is TGTGCCAGCACCTTAAGCACAGGGGGCGGCACTGAAGCTTTCTTT.

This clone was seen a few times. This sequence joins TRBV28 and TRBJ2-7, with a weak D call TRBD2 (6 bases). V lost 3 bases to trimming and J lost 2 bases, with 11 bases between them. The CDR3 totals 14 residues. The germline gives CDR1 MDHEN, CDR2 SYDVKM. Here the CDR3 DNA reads TGTGCCAGCAGTTTCCATAGCGGAACCTACGAGCAGTACTTC. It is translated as CASSFHSGTYEQYF. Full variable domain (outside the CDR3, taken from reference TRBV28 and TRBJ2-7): DVKVTQSSRYLVKRTGEKVFLECVQDMDHENMFWYRQDPGLGLRLIYFSYDVKMKEKGDIPEGYSVSREKKERFSLILESASTNQTSMYLCASSFHSGTYEQYFGPGTRLTVT.

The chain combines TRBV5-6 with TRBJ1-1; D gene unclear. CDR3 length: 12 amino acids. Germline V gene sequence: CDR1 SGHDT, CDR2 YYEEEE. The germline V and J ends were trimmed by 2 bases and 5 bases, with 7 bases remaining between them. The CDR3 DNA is TGTGCCAGCAGCTTCCGACGTACTGAAGCTTTCTTT. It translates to CASSFRRTEAFF. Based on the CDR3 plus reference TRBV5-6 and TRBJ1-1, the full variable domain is DAGVTQSPTHLIKTRGQQVTLRCSPKSGHDTVSWYQQALGQGPQFIFQYYEEEERQRGNFPDRFSGHQFPNYSSELNVNALLLGDSALYLCASSFRRTEAFFGQGTRLTVV.

The CDR3 nucleotides are TGTGCCAGCAGTATCCAGGGGGCGCGAGGCTATGGCTACACCTTC. Translating it yields CASSIQGARGYGYTF. The V and J genes are TRBV28 and TRBJ1-2; 8 positions agree with TRBD1. The CDR3 runs to 15 residues. Looked up from germline, CDR1 is MDHEN and CDR2 is SYDVKM. The V segment lost 5 bases and the J segment 4 bases; nucleotides outside the gene matches: 9.

The CDR3 loop reads CAWSARQNQPQHF. CDR3 in DNA: TGTGCCTGGAGTGCCCGACAAAATCAGCCCCAGCATTTT. The chain links TRBV30 to TRBJ1-5; D remains unclear. V was cut by 1 base and J by 4 bases, with 8 bases left in between. Germline V gene lookup returns CDR1 GTSNPN and CDR2 SVGIG (reference sequence). The CDR3 totals 13 residues.

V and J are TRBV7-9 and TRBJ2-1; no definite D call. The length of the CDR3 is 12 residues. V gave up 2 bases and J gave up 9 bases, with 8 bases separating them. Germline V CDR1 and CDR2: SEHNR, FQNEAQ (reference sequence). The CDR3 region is CASSLWVGEQFF. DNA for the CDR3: TGTGCCAGCAGCTTATGGGTCGGTGAGCAGTTCTTC.

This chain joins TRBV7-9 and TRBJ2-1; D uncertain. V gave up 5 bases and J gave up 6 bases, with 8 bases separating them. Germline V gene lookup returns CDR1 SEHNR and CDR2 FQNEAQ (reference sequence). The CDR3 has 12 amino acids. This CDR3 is CASSSTLNEQFF. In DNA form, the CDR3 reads TGTGCCAGCAGCAGCACTCTCAATGAGCAGTTCTTC. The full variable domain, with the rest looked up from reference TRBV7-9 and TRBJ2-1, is DTGVSQNPRHKITKRGQNVTFRCDPISEHNRLYWYRQTLGQGPEFLTYFQNEAQLEKSRLLSDRFSAERPKGSFSTLEIQRTEQGDSAMYLCASSSTLNEQFFGPGTRLTVL.

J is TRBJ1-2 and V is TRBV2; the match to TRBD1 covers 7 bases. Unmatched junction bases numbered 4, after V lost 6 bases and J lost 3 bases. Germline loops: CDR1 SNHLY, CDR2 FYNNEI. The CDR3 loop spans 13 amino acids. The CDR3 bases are TGTGCCAGCAGCGCTGGACAGGACTATGGCTACACCTTC. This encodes CASSAGQDYGYTF.

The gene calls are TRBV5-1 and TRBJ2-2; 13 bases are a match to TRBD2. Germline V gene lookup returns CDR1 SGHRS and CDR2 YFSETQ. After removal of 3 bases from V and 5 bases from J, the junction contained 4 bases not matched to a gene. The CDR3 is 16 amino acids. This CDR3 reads CASSSSLAGGTGELFF. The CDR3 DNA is TGCGCCAGCAGCTCCTCACTAGCGGGAGGGACCGGGGAGCTGTTTTTT.

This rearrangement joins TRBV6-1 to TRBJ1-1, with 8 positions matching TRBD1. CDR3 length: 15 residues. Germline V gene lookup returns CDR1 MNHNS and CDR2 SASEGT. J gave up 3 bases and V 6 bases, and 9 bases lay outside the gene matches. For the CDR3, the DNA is TGTGCCAGCAGATACAAACAGGGGGATCACACTGAAGCTTTCTTT. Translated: CASRYKQGDHTEAFF.

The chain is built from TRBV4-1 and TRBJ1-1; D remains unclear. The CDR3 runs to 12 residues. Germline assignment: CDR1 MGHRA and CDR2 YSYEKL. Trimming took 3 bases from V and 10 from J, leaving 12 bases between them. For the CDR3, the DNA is TGCGCCAGCAGCCATGATAGAGTCCGAGCTTTCTTT. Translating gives CASSHDRVRAFF.

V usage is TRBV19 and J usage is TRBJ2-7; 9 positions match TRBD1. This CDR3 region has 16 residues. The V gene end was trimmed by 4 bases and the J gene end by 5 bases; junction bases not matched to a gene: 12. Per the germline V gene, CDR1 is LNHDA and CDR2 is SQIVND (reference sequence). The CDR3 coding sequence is TGTGCCAGTAGTACCCCTTTACCGGGACAGGGCCACGAGCAGTACTTC. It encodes CASSTPLPGQGHEQYF. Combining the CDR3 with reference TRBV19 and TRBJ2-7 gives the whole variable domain DGGITQSPKYLFRKEGQNVTLSCEQNLNHDAMYWYRQDPGQGLRLIYYSQIVNDFQKGDIAEGYSVSREKKESFPLTVTSAQKNPTAFYLCASSTPLPGQGHEQYFGPGTRLTVT.

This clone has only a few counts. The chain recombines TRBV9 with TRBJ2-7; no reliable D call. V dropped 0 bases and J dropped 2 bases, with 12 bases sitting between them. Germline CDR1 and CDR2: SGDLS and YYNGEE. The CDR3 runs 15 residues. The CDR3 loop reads CASSVGSSSAYEQYF. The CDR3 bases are TGTGCCAGCAGCGTAGGATCCTCCTCCGCCTACGAGCAGTACTTC.

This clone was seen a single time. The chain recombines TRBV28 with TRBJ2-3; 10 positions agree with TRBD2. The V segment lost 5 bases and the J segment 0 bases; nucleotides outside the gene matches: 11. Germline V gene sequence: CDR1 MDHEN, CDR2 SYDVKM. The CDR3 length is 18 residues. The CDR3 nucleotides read TGTGCCAGCAGTCCCCTAGCGGGGGCCCCGGCTAGCACAGATACGCAGTATTTT. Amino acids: CASSPLAGAPASTDTQYF.

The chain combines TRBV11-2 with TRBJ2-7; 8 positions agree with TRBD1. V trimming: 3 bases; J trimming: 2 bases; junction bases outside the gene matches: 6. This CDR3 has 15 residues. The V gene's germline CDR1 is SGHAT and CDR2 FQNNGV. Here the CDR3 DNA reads TGTGCCAGCAGCTTCGGACAGGGAATAGCCTACGAGCAGTACTTC. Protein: CASSFGQGIAYEQYF.

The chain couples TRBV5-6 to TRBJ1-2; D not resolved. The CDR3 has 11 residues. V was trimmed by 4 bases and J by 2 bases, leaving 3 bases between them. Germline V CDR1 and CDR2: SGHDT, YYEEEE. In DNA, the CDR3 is TGTGCCAGCAGCCGAAACTATGGCTACACCTTC. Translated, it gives CASSRNYGYTF.

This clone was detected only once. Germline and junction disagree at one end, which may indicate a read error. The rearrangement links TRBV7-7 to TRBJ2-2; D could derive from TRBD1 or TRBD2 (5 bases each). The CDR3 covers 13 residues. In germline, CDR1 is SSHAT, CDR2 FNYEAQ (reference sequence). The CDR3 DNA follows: TGTGCTAGCAGGGCGGGGAACACCGGGGAGCTGTTTTTT. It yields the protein CASRAGNTGELFF.

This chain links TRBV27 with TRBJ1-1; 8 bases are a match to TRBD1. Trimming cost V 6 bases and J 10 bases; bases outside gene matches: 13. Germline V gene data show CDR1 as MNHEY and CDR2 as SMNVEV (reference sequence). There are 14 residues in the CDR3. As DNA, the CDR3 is TGTGCCAGCAGCCCGAATCACAGGGGGGGCGCAGCTTTCTTT. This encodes CASSPNHRGGAAFF.

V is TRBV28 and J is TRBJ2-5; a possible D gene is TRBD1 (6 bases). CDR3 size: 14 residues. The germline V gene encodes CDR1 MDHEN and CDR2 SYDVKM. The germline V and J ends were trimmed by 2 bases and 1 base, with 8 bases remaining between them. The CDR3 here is CASSLAGVQETQYF. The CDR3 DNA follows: TGTGCCAGCAGTTTAGCAGGGGTCCAAGAGACCCAGTACTTC.

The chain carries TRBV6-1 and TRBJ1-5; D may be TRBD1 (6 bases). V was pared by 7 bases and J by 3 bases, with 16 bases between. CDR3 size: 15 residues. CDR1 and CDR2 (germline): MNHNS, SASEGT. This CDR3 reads CASITDGQFNQPQHF. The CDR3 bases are TGTGCCAGCATCACAGATGGACAGTTCAATCAGCCCCAGCATTTT.

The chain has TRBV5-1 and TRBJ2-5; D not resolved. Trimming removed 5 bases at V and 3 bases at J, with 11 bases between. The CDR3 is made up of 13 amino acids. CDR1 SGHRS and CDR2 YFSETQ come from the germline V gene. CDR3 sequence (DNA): TGCGCCAGCAGGCCCCCACAAGAAGAGACCCAGTACTTC. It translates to CASRPPQEETQYF. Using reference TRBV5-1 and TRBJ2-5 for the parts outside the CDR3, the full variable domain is KAGVTQTPRYLIKTRGQQVTLSCSPISGHRSVSWYQQTPGQGLQFLFEYFSETQRNKGNFPGRFSGRQFSNSRSEMNVSTLELGDSALYLCASRPPQEETQYFGPGTRLLVL.

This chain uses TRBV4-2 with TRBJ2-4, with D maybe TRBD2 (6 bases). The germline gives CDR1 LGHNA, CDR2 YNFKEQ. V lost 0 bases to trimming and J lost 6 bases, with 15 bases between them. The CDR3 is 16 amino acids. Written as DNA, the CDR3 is TGTGCCAGCAGCCAAGATCGGAGGGCTGGCGGAAACATTCAGTACTTC. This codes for CASSQDRRAGGNIQYF.

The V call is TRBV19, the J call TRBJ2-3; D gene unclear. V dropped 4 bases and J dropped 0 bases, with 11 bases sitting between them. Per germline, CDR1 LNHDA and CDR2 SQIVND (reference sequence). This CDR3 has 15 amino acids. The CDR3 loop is CASSTRTASTDTQYF. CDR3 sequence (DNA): TGTGCCAGTAGTACCCGGACGGCTAGCACAGATACGCAGTATTTT.

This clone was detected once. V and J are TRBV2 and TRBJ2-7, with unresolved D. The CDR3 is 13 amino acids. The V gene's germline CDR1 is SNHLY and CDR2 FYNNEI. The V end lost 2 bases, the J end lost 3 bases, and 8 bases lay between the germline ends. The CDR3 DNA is TGTGCCAGCAGTGAAAGTGTGATCTACGAGCAGTACTTC. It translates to CASSESVIYEQYF.